One sample yielded the 11 T cell receptor beta chains listed below, sequenced in a study of T cell responses to AZD1222 COVID-19 vaccine. Sequencing used immunoSEQ multiplex PCR; TCRdb keeps in-frame clones, though not all of them. Of 130,000 to 150,000 clones in the sample, about 87% are singletons; the top ten hold 5.5% to 6.5%. Sequencing used peripheral blood, obtained on day 0 of AZD1222 vaccination. All receptors derive from an adult in good health.

This rearrangement joins TRBV7-2 to TRBJ2-4; 12 bases are a match to TRBD2. CDR3 length: 13 residues. The ends lost 4 bases at V and 13 bases at J; junction bases unmatched: 5. Germline V lookup: CDR1 SGHTA, CDR2 FQGNSA. The CDR3 DNA follows: TGTGCCAGCAGCTCCGGACTAGCGGGGAGGCAGTACTTC. It translates to CASSSGLAGRQYF.

The chain couples TRBV7-2 to TRBJ2-7, with TRBD1 matching 9 bases. CDR1 is SGHTA and CDR2 is FQGNSA in the germline V gene. The CDR3 consists of 15 residues. V was pared by 0 bases and J by 4 bases, with 4 bases of the junction left unmatched. The CDR3 coding sequence is TGTGCCAGCAGCTTAGCCGGGACAGGGTTTTACGAGCAGTACTTC. This translates into CASSLAGTGFYEQYF. Drawing the rest from reference TRBV7-2 and TRBJ2-7, the complete variable domain is GAGVSQSPSNKVTEKGKDVELRCDPISGHTALYWYRQSLGQGLEFLIYFQGNSAPDKSGLPSDRFSAERTGGSVSTLTIQRTQQEDSAVYLCASSLAGTGFYEQYFGPGTRLTVT.

The chain employs TRBV7-2 and TRBJ1-6, with D maybe TRBD1 (5 bases). CDR1 SGHTA and CDR2 FQGNSA come from the germline V gene. The CDR3 is made up of 14 amino acids. The V end was cut by 2 bases, the J end by 4 bases, with 6 bases between. CDR3 DNA sequence: TGTGCCAGCAGCTTAAGGGGTTATAATTCACCCCTCCACTTT. Translating it yields CASSLRGYNSPLHF.

A remark on this clone: The germline gene is not matched at one end of the junction; a read error may be the cause. The V call is TRBV28, the J call TRBJ2-3, with D unresolved. CDR1 and CDR2 from the germline V gene are MDHEN and SYDVKM. The CDR3 is 13 residues long. CDR3 amino acids: CASSFSVTDTRYF. For the CDR3, the DNA is TGTGCCAGCAGTTTTAGTGTCACAGATACGCGGTATTTT.

The chain has TRBV30 and TRBJ2-7; no clear D. V lost 3 bases, J lost 6 bases, and 12 bases lay in between. This CDR3 spans 12 amino acids. From germline, CDR1 is GTSNPN and CDR2 SVGIG (reference sequence). The CDR3 loop is CAWRTGSREQYF. DNA for the CDR3: TGTGCCTGGAGAACCGGGTCGCGCGAGCAGTACTTC.

The chain links TRBV11-2 to TRBJ2-7, with 7 bases matching TRBD2. Germline CDR1 reads SGHAT; CDR2 reads FQNNGV. This CDR3 has 15 amino acids. J was trimmed by 1 base and V by 7 bases; bases with no gene match: 10. CDR3: CASTPRGGSSYEQYF. Written as DNA, the CDR3 is TGTGCCAGCACTCCTCGCGGGGGTAGTTCCTACGAGCAGTACTTC.

The rearrangement uses TRBV21-1 and TRBJ2-7; the table's TRBD1 call for D was not verified on the DNA. TRBV21-1 is termed a pseudogene. The CDR3 is 10 residues long. CDR3 amino acids: CASGQGEQYF. The CDR3, as DNA: TGTGCCAGCGGACAGGGGGAGCAGTACTTC.

The chain carries TRBV15 and TRBJ2-4; D is ambiguous. The CDR3 totals 13 residues. Germline CDR1 is LNHNV and CDR2 is YYDKDF (reference sequence). Trimming stripped 5 bases from V and 5 bases from J, with 10 bases between. The CDR3 loop reads CATSDGLQNIQYF. CDR3 nucleotide sequence: TGTGCCACCAGCGACGGCCTCCAAAACATTCAGTACTTC.

This clone was observed a few times. The rearrangement joins TRBV19 to TRBJ1-5, with D tentatively TRBD1 (6 bases). V shed 5 bases and J shed 2 bases, with 16 bases lying between them. The CDR3 extends over 16 amino acids. CDR1 and CDR2 (germline): LNHDA, SQIVND (reference sequence). The DNA for the CDR3 is TGTGCCAGTAGTCCCGACGGGGGCATGGGCAATCAGCCCCAGCATTTT. It translates to CASSPDGGMGNQPQHF.

A few counts support this clone. The chain recombines TRBV11-2 with TRBJ2-4; possibly TRBD1 or TRBD2 for D (5 bases each). Germline assignment: CDR1 SGHAT and CDR2 FQNNGV. This CDR3 is 14 amino acids long. The ends were cut back, 5 bases at V and 4 bases at J, with 12 bases in the middle. CDR3 sequence reads: CASSARDLKNIQYF. In DNA, the CDR3 is TGTGCCAGCAGCGCCCGGGACCTTAAAAACATTCAGTACTTC.

This clone was counted many times. The chain has TRBV5-4 and TRBJ1-2, with 8 positions matching TRBD1. CDR3 length equals 16 residues. Germline CDR1 is SGHNT and CDR2 is YYREEE (reference sequence). Trimming cost V 5 bases and J 3 bases; bases outside gene matches: 12. CDR3 protein: CASSHALRGQDYGYTF. The CDR3 DNA reads as TGTGCCAGCAGTCACGCTCTCAGGGGGCAAGACTATGGCTACACCTTC.